These T cell receptor beta chains were read from a single sample in a study of OX40 agonist ivuxolimab in advanced cancers. Repertoires were generated with immunoSEQ multiplex PCR, while TCRdb's copy carries only in-frame clones and drops some. The data hold tens of thousands of clones, with around 94% observed a single time. This specimen consisted of CD4+ or CD8+ T cells sorted from blood, obtained in a trial of the OX40 agonist ivuxolimab. Receptors originate from an adult with an advanced solid tumor such as melanoma, head and neck, liver or kidney cancer. The CDR3 runs from the conserved cysteine through the conserved F or W. Each record gives: clone size, J gene, D gene, V gene, CDR3 protein, CDR3 DNA. D genes are given only for firm matches. The listing skips clone size in some rows; elsewhere it reads once, few, many or a size class.

once	TRBJ1-2	-	TRBV4-3	CASSPTQSYGYTF	TGCGCCAGCAGTCCTACACAAAGCTATGGCTACACCTTC
-	TRBJ1-2	-	TRBV21-1	CASSTDRDSFVEGYGYTF	TGTGCCAGCAGCACGGACCGGGACAGCTTCGTGGAAGGCTATGGCTACACCTTC
-	TRBJ1-2	TRBD1	TRBV4-3	CASSPNRGNYGYTF	TGCGCCAGCAGCCCCAACAGGGGAAACTATGGCTACACCTTC
-	TRBJ2-3	TRBD1	TRBV29-1	CSVDRGWGTDTQYF	TGCAGCGTCGACAGGGGTTGGGGCACAGATACGCAGTATTTT
-	TRBJ1-2	-	TRBV13	CASSLPREDGYTF	TGTGCCAGCAGCTTACCCAGGGAAGACGGCTACACCTTC
-	TRBJ2-7	-	TRBV5-1	CASRGGQNYEQYF	TGCGCCAGCAGGGGGGGACAGAACTACGAGCAGTACTTC
-	TRBJ1-1	TRBD1	TRBV10-3	CAIRAGQEAFF	TGTGCCATCAGGGCGGGACAGGAAGCTTTCTTT
-	TRBJ2-7	-	TRBV4-3	CASSQEAGGRARIPYEQYF	TGCGCCAGCAGCCAAGAGGCAGGCGGTAGGGCCCGAATTCCCTACGAGCAGTACTTC
few	TRBJ1-5	-	TRBV4-3	CASSLTGGNQPQHF	TGCGCCAGCAGCCTAACGGGAGGGAATCAGCCCCAGCATTTT
-	TRBJ1-3	-	TRBV4-2	CASSPRPPPWNSGNTIYF	TGTGCCAGCAGCCCTCGACCCCCCCCATGGAACTCTGGAAACACCATATATTTT
-	TRBJ2-7	TRBD2	TRBV4-2	CASSQGGGLAGTYEQYF	TGTGCCAGCAGCCAAGGAGGGGGACTAGCGGGGACCTACGAGCAGTACTTC
-	TRBJ1-5	-	TRBV9	CASSVEGNSNQPQHF	TGTGCCAGCAGCGTTGAGGGGAATAGCAATCAGCCCCAGCATTTT
-	TRBJ1-1	-	TRBV5-6	CASSDNRVDTIYMNTEAFF	TGTGCCAGCAGCGACAATCGGGTCGACACTATATACATGAACACTGAAGCTTTCTTT
once	TRBJ2-2	-	TRBV7-9	CASSLRAGELFF	TGTGCCAGCAGCTTAAGGGCCGGGGAGCTGTTTTTT
once	TRBJ1-1	TRBD1	TRBV30	CAWTGDRTPEAFF	TGTGCCTGGACCGGGGACAGGACCCCTGAAGCTTTCTTT
-	TRBJ1-1	-	TRBV4-1	CASSPLGALNTEAFF	TGCGCCAGCAGCCCCCTCGGGGCTTTGAACACTGAAGCTTTCTTT
-	TRBJ1-1	-	TRBV27	CASRWGAVADTEAFF	TGTGCCAGCAGGTGGGGAGCAGTTGCGGACACTGAAGCTTTCTTT
-	TRBJ2-6	TRBD1	TRBV6-6	CASNPGTGGEANVLTF	TGTGCCAGCAACCCCGGGACAGGGGGCGAGGCCAACGTCCTGACTTTC
once	TRBJ2-1	TRBD2	TRBV9	CASSVRSGLAPNDEQFF	TGTGCCAGCAGCGTACGGTCGGGACTAGCGCCTAACGATGAGCAGTTCTTC
-	TRBJ2-7	TRBD2	TRBV19	CASRTSGRDEQYF	TGTGCCAGTAGGACTAGCGGGAGGGACGAGCAGTACTTC
once	TRBJ1-1	-	TRBV5-1	CASSLWDRGTEAFF	TGCGCCAGCAGCTTGTGGGATAGGGGAACTGAAGCTTTCTTT
-	TRBJ1-1	-	TRBV19	CASRYRDTEAFF	TGTGCCAGTAGGTACAGGGACACTGAAGCTTTCTTT
-	TRBJ2-1	-	TRBV7-3	CASSLDPPYNEQFF	TGTGCCAGCAGCTTAGATCCCCCCTACAATGAGCAGTTCTTC
-	TRBJ2-7	TRBD1	TRBV27	CASNRGREQYF	TGTGCCAGCAACAGGGGGCGCGAGCAGTACTTC
-	TRBJ2-7	TRBD2	TRBV19	CASSFSGGGYEQYF	TGTGCCAGTAGCTTCAGCGGGGGGGGCTACGAGCAGTACTTC
-	TRBJ2-1	TRBD1	TRBV11-1	CASSLDSGTGGNEQFF	TGTGCCAGCAGCTTAGATTCTGGGACAGGGGGCAATGAGCAGTTCTTC
-	TRBJ1-1	TRBD1	TRBV19	CASSFWTGSSNTEAFF	TGTGCCAGTAGTTTCTGGACAGGGAGTTCGAACACTGAAGCTTTCTTT
-	TRBJ2-1	-	TRBV5-1	CASSPNAEQFF	TGCGCCAGCAGCCCCAATGCTGAGCAGTTCTTC
-	TRBJ2-1	-	TRBV4-1	CASSLRQDEQFF	TGCGCCAGCAGCCTACGGCAAGATGAGCAGTTCTTC
-	TRBJ1-2	TRBD1	TRBV5-4	CASSPRGQTNSPYGYTF	TGTGCCAGCAGCCCTCGGGGACAGACGAACTCCCCCTATGGCTACACCTTC
-	TRBJ2-7	TRBD1	TRBV6-5	CASSYSDRAPPYEQYF	TGTGCCAGCAGTTACTCGGACAGGGCCCCCCCATACGAGCAGTACTTC
once	TRBJ2-7	-	TRBV27	CASSLSGTHEQYF	TGTGCCAGCAGTTTATCGGGGACCCACGAGCAGTACTTC
-	TRBJ1-1	-	TRBV7-9	CASSPSGGNMNTEAFF	TGTGCCAGCAGCCCATCCGGGGGTAACATGAACACTGAAGCTTTCTTT
-	TRBJ1-5	-	TRBV6-5	CASRAGSNQPQHF	TGTGCCAGCCGGGCGGGGAGCAATCAGCCCCAGCATTTT
-	TRBJ2-1	TRBD2	TRBV7-9	CASSTGGRGTDNEQFF	TGTGCCAGCAGCACCGGTGGGCGGGGGACCGACAATGAGCAGTTCTTC
-	TRBJ1-1	-	TRBV5-1	CASSLGENTEAFF	TGCGCCAGCAGCTTGGGGGAGAACACTGAAGCTTTCTTT
-	TRBJ2-7	TRBD2	TRBV27	CASSLGGLAGEQYF	TGTGCCAGCAGTTTAGGGGGACTAGCGGGCGAGCAGTACTTC
-	TRBJ2-5	TRBD2	TRBV28	CASSAGVNQETQYF	TGTGCCAGCAGTGCGGGAGTAAACCAAGAGACCCAGTACTTC
-	TRBJ2-7	TRBD2	TRBV6-5	CASSRAGGGNEQYF	TGTGCCAGCAGCCGAGCGGGAGGGGGAAACGAGCAGTACTTC
-	TRBJ1-4	-	TRBV28	CASMAAGRINEKLFF	TGTGCCAGCATGGCTGCGGGACGGATTAATGAAAAACTGTTTTTT
-	TRBJ2-5	TRBD2	TRBV27	CASTGLGTHQETQYF	TGTGCCAGCACGGGACTAGGGACTCACCAAGAGACCCAGTACTTC